These T cell receptor beta chains were read from a single sample in a study of vaccination and CD4 T cells after COVID-19. Antigens for these TCRs are unknown. TCRdb re-derived calls from the PCR reads in MiXCR, one entry per CDR3 protein. The sample has about 14,000 distinct CDR3 sequences; under 75% are singletons. Sequencing was performed on CD4+ T cells from blood, cultured in vitro. Receptors were obtained from a human donor who had recovered from COVID-19. The CDR3 runs from the conserved cysteine through the conserved F or W. A D gene is named only where the DNA matches it firmly. Clone sizes are given selectively: once, few, many, or a class where the clone is expanded.

d_call	j_call	clone_size	v_call	cdr3_nt	cdr3_aa
.	TRBJ2-5	.	TRBV6-1	TGTGCCAGCAGTCAGGGGGGGCAAGAGACCCAGTACTTC	CASSQGGQETQYF
.	TRBJ1-6	.	TRBV7-2	TGTGCCAGCAGAAGCCGGGACAACTATTCACCCCTCCACTTT	CASRSRDNYSPLHF
.	TRBJ2-5	.	TRBV14	TGTGCCAGCAGCTCCACCCACACCCAGTACTTC	CASSSTHTQYF
.	TRBJ1-2	few	TRBV28	TGTGCCATCCTACTTAGGGACCGCTCAGGTGGCTACACCTTC	CAILLRDRSGGYTF
TRBD1	TRBJ1-3	.	TRBV7-2	TGTGCCAGCAGCGCCAGGGGGCAAGGGGGAAACACCATATATTTT	CASSARGQGGNTIYF
.	TRBJ2-5	.	TRBV5-1	TGCGCCAGCAGCTGGAGGACAGAGTCGGAGACCCAGTACTTC	CASSWRTESETQYF
.	TRBJ2-7	.	TRBV24-1	TGTGCCACCAGCTCGCGAAGTCGTCACGAGCAGTACTTC	CATSSRSRHEQYF
TRBD2	TRBJ2-7	.	TRBV20-1	TGCAGTGCTAGTAGAGGACTAGCGGAATTTCCCTACGAGCAGTACTTC	CSASRGLAEFPYEQYF
.	TRBJ1-6	.	TRBV6-1	TGTGCCAGCGGGGCCGGGAGGGGAGATTCACCCCTCCACTTT	CASGAGRGDSPLHF
TRBD1	TRBJ1-5	few	TRBV15	TGTGCCACCAGCAAGGACAGGGCAAGAAATCAGCCCCAGCATTTT	CATSKDRARNQPQHF
.	TRBJ2-5	once	TRBV6-5	TGTGCCAGCAGTTCATGGACTAAATCGGAGACCCAGTACTTC	CASSSWTKSETQYF
.	TRBJ1-3	.	TRBV20-1	TGCAGTGCTAGTATGCTGGGGAACTCTGGAAACACCATATATTTT	CSASMLGNSGNTIYF
.	TRBJ1-3	once	TRBV6-1	TGTGCCAGCAGTAGGGGTCGGGTCCGGAGCTCTGGAAACACCATATATTTT	CASSRGRVRSSGNTIYF
TRBD1	TRBJ1-1	few	TRBV19	TGTGCCAGTAGTCGGACAGGGGGCGGGATCACTGAAGCTTTCTTT	CASSRTGGGITEAFF